These T cell receptor beta chains were read from a single sample in a study of T cells in Graves' hyperthyroidism and ophthalmopathy. In TCRdb, the multiplex PCR reads were re-called with MiXCR into one record per CDR3 protein. The table records fewer than 400,000 distinct CDR3 sequences, 15% to 19% of them present only once. Sequenced sample: blood. These receptors were taken from a woman younger than 35 with Graves' hyperthyroidism that later progressed to Graves' ophthalmopathy. Both conserved end residues are part of each CDR3. D genes are given only for firm matches. Only some rows state a clone size, as once, few, many or a class for expanded clones.

CDR3aa	CDR3nt	abundance	d_gene	j_gene	v_gene
CSALGTSVNEQYF	TGCAGTGCTCTAGGGACTAGCGTAAACGAGCAGTACTTC	few	TRBD2	TRBJ2-7	TRBV20-1
CAKARVRNNSPLHF	TGCGCGAAAGCGAGGGTGCGGAATAATTCACCCCTCCACTTT	many	-	TRBJ1-6	TRBV20-1
CASSGERASNEQFF	TGTGCCAGCAGTGGAGAAAGGGCCAGCAATGAGCAGTTCTTC	many	-	TRBJ2-1	TRBV6-1
CASSTGTALSYEQYF	TGTGCCAGCAGCACCGGGACAGCCTTATCCTACGAGCAGTACTTC	-	TRBD1	TRBJ2-7	TRBV5-4
CASSPRQGGGANVLTF	TGTGCCAGCAGCCCCCGACAGGGGGGAGGGGCCAACGTCCTGACTTTC	many	TRBD1	TRBJ2-6	TRBV27
CATSRPNQGLVSPAAPAF	TGTGCCACCAGCAGACCAAATCAGGGGCTGGTATCACCCGCTGCCCCAGCATTT	-	-	TRBJ1-5	TRBV15
CASSQGTLLFGEQYF	TGCGCCAGCAGCCAAGGGACTTTACTTTTTGGCGAGCAGTACTTC	-	-	TRBJ2-7	TRBV3-1
CASSTGQIATNEKLFF	TGCGCCAGCAGCACGGGACAGATTGCAACTAATGAAAAACTGTTTTTT	-	TRBD1	TRBJ1-4	TRBV5-1
CASSEGLAGGPITDTQYF	TGTGCCAGCAGCGAGGGACTAGCGGGAGGGCCTATCACAGATACGCAGTATTTT	-	TRBD2	TRBJ2-3	TRBV5-4
CASSADRRPYNEQFF	TGTGCCAGCAGCGCGGACAGGAGGCCCTACAATGAGCAGTTCTTC	few	TRBD1	TRBJ2-1	TRBV2
CASSVEGTVNTEAFF	TGTGCCAGCAGCGTAGAGGGGACAGTGAACACTGAAGCTTTCTTT	few	TRBD1	TRBJ1-1	TRBV9
CASSLGDRVVAYNEQFF	TGTGCCAGCAGCTTAGGGGACAGGGTAGTAGCCTACAATGAGCAGTTCTTC	-	TRBD1	TRBJ2-1	TRBV11-3
CSAFGLAGASETQYF	TGCAGTGCCTTCGGACTAGCGGGAGCCTCAGAGACCCAGTACTTC	once	TRBD2	TRBJ2-5	TRBV20-1
CASSGLAYEQYF	TGTGCCAGCAGTGGACTAGCCTACGAGCAGTACTTC	many	-	TRBJ2-7	TRBV2
CASSSPGKERNEQFF	TGTGCCAGCAGCTCCCCCGGGAAGGAACGGAATGAGCAGTTCTTC	-	-	TRBJ2-1	TRBV11-2
CATSSPGHYGYTF	TGTGCCACCAGCTCCCCGGGACACTATGGCTACACCTTC	-	-	TRBJ1-2	TRBV15
CASSAASNTEAFF	TGTGCCAGCAGCGCTGCATCGAACACTGAAGCTTTCTTT	-	-	TRBJ1-1	TRBV5-5
CSGAGGQETQYF	TGCAGTGGGGCGGGGGGCCAAGAGACCCAGTACTTC	few	TRBD2	TRBJ2-5	TRBV20-1
CASSQSRDRGSIRDTEAFF	TGTGCCAGCAGCCAAAGCCGGGACAGGGGCTCTATTCGGGACACTGAAGCTTTCTTT	-	-	TRBJ1-1	TRBV3-2
CASSEVEGGYEQYF	TGTGCCAGCAGTGAAGTAGAGGGAGGGTACGAGCAGTACTTC	-	TRBD2	TRBJ2-7	TRBV6-1
CASSPGGVSGNTIYF	TGTGCCAGCAGCCCGGGTGGCGTGTCTGGAAACACCATATATTTT	many	-	TRBJ1-3	TRBV11-2
CASSFGEKLFF	TGTGCCAGCAGTTTTGGCGAAAAACTGTTTTTT	many	-	TRBJ1-4	TRBV27
CASGPRLYGYTF	TGTGCCAGCGGGCCGCGGCTCTATGGCTACACCTTC	many	-	TRBJ1-2	TRBV27